The 6 T cell receptor beta chains in this list originate from one sample, sequenced in a study of human T cells and chemical hapten exposure. MiXCR, applied by TCRdb to the RACE reads, yields one record per CDR3 protein. The top ten clones hold about 1.3% of a sample with under 85,000 distinct CDR3 sequences, 10% of them seen once. Time point of the sample: patch test 1, 2 weeks after DPC sensitization. Treatment reported: therapeutic diphenylcyclopropenone sensitization with weekly scalp DPC. Sequencing was performed on whole blood, taken in connection with sensitization to the hapten diphenylcyclopropenone (DPC). The receptors were sampled from a woman between 50 and 59 years old with alopecia areata. Some clones in this sample may be carry-over from other donors' samples.

Ten or more counts support this clonotype. The chain couples TRBV30 to TRBJ1-5; no clear D. The CDR3 has 13 amino acids. With 2 bases removed from V and 1 base from J, the gap between germline ends came to 6 bases. The V gene's germline CDR1 is GTSNPN and CDR2 SVGIG (reference sequence). The CDR3 DNA sequence: TGTGCCTGGAGTCGAGAGAGCAATCAGCCCCAGCATTTT. As protein: CAWSRESNQPQHF.

This rearrangement joins TRBV6-5 to TRBJ2-5; D tentatively reads TRBD1 or TRBD2 (5 bases each). Germline CDR1 is MNHEY and CDR2 is SVGAGI. The CDR3 consists of 13 residues. V lost 5 bases and J 5 bases, leaving 12 bases between the germline ends. CDR3 sequence (DNA): TGTGCCAGCAGTCCCTATGAGGGGGAGACCCAGTACTTC. It specifies CASSPYEGETQYF.

This chain joins TRBV29-1 and TRBJ2-1, with 7 bases lining up with TRBD2. V was pared by 7 bases and J by 2 bases, with 8 bases of the junction left unmatched. The CDR3 length is 14 residues. Germline values: CDR1 SQVTM, CDR2 ANQGSEA. CDR3 sequence: CSARGSGTYNEQFF. CDR3 bases: TGCAGCGCTCGAGGGAGCGGGACCTACAATGAGCAGTTCTTC.

The gene calls are TRBV20-1 and TRBJ2-1; the D gene is possibly TRBD2 (5 bases). This CDR3 spans 14 amino acids. Germline lookup yields CDR1 DFQATT and CDR2 SNEGSKA (reference sequence). V was shortened by 6 bases and J by 4 bases, with 16 bases between the two germline ends. For the CDR3, the DNA is TGCAGTGCCAACCCTAGCATTTCATACAATGAGCAGTTCTTC. This sequence encodes CSANPSISYNEQFF.

V and J are TRBV18 and TRBJ2-7; 7 nucleotides agree with TRBD1. V lost 3 bases and J lost 2; bases outside the gene matches: 4. In germline, CDR1 is KGHSH, CDR2 LQKENI. The CDR3 consists of 14 residues. The CDR3, as DNA: TGTGCCAGCTCACCTGACAGGGCGACCTACGAGCAGTACTTC. Its protein is CASSPDRATYEQYF.

This clonotype was counted ten times or more. The chain uses TRBV12-3 or TRBV12-4 and TRBJ1-6, with D uncertain. This CDR3 spans 15 amino acids. Trimming removed 4 bases from V and 8 bases from J, with 15 bases in between. The CDR3, as DNA: TGTGCCAGCAGTTCCGGACTCGGCGGATATTCACCCCTCCACTTT. Protein sequence: CASSSGLGGYSPLHF.